This entry features one T cell receptor beta chain sequence. No antigen is known for it. Sampled while nominally healthy, donors likely had unrecorded immune exposures. The CDR3 spans 13 residues. Germline V gives CDR1 SGHRS, CDR2 YFSETQ. Trimming cost V 5 bases and J 7 bases, with 15 bases left between them. The PCR made use of 60 Vbeta and 13 Jbeta primers. Repertoires were generated with immunoSEQ multiplex PCR, while TCRdb's copy carries only in-frame clones and drops some. The table records around 210,000 clones, about three quarters of them present only once. The sample comes from a study of cytomegalovirus exposure and HLA in healthy donors. Turning to the study itself: A prior study identified 120 million or so unique TCR beta sequences from about 180 million T cells.

General study findings and limits: Analyzed later, association rates of TCRs varied across HLA loci, with DRB1 most and HLA-C fewest. According to an earlier analysis, most TCR beta V segments yielded productive rearrangements about 90% or about 30% of the time.

The sequencing input was PBMCs. The clonotype originates from a boy aged 5-17 years in good health and CMV-seronegative. The rearrangement uses TRBV5-1 and TRBJ1-1; the D gene is possibly TRBD1 (6 bases). The CDR3 nucleotides are TGCGCCAGCAGTTCCAGGACAGAGCTTGAAGCTTTCTTT. It translates to CASSSRTELEAFF.